The 25 T cell receptor beta chains presented below share a single source sample, sequenced in a study of T cells after posttransplantation cyclophosphamide. Profiled with immunoSEQ multiplex PCR; TCRdb holds only in-frame clones, not every one. The sample has 19,000 or so clones; 95% to 99% are singletons. The sequencing input was naive CD8+ T cells sorted from PBMCs. These receptors all stem from a man aged 35-49 years in good health, CMV-negative, and a related stem cell transplant donor.

The genes are TRBV28 and TRBJ2-7; 7 bases map to TRBD1. Germline V gene lookup returns CDR1 MDHEN and CDR2 SYDVKM. After removal of 6 bases from V and 9 bases from J, the junction contained 5 bases not matched to a gene. The CDR3 length is 11 residues. This CDR3 is CASRLDRVQYF. The CDR3 DNA follows: TGTGCCAGCAGACTCGACAGGGTGCAGTACTTC.

The chain uses TRBV27 and TRBJ1-1; possible D gene TRBD1, 5 bases. V lost 6 bases and J lost 5, with 10 bases in between. This CDR3 region has 12 residues. Germline CDR1 reads MNHEY; CDR2 reads SMNVEV (reference sequence). The CDR3 nucleotides read TGTGCCAGCAGGCAGGGTGGGACTGAAGCTTTCTTT. Translation gives CASRQGGTEAFF.

V and J are TRBV5-5 and TRBJ2-7, with TRBD2 matching 12 bases. In germline, CDR1 is SGHKS, CDR2 YYEKEE (reference sequence). The CDR3 sequence is 17 residues long. J lost 0 bases, V lost 1 base, and 5 bases had no gene match. CDR3 bases: TGTGCCAGCAGCTTGTGGACTAGCGGGATTAGCTCCTACGAGCAGTACTTC. The encoded protein is CASSLWTSGISSYEQYF.

The chain couples TRBV7-2 to TRBJ1-5; D is perhaps TRBD1 (5 bases). Germline lookup yields CDR1 SGHTA and CDR2 FQGNSA. The CDR3 has 16 amino acids. Trimming removed 5 bases at V and 0 bases at J, with 14 bases between. Here the CDR3 DNA reads TGTGCCAGCAGCCCTTTAGGGGATTATAGCAATCAGCCCCAGCATTTT. It specifies CASSPLGDYSNQPQHF.

The chain has TRBV5-1 and TRBJ2-1; D is unresolved. This CDR3 comprises 12 residues. The V end lost 4 bases, the J end lost 7 bases, and 9 bases lay between the germline ends. The germline V gene has CDR1 SGHRS and CDR2 YFSETQ. The CDR3 coding sequence is TGCGCCAGCAGCCCCGGTCTTAATGAGCAGTTCTTC. As protein: CASSPGLNEQFF.

CDR3: CASSHPGQGANTGELFF. The CDR3 DNA follows: TGCGCCAGCAGCCACCCGGGACAGGGGGCAAACACCGGGGAGCTGTTTTTT. The chain carries TRBV4-1 and TRBJ2-2; 12 bases are a match to TRBD1. CDR3 length: 17 amino acids. Per germline, CDR1 MGHRA and CDR2 YSYEKL. The V and J ends lost 3 bases and 2 bases, in that order; junction bases with no gene match: 4.

CDR3 in DNA: TGTGCCCTAGTCGGGGGTGGCACTGAAGCTTTCTTT. This encodes CALVGGGTEAFF. The rearrangement joins TRBV6-1 to TRBJ1-1, with a possible D match to TRBD1 (5 bases). The germline V gene has CDR1 MNHNS and CDR2 SASEGT. V shed 11 bases and J shed 4 bases, with 14 bases lying between them. This CDR3 region has 12 residues.

The chain joins TRBV30 to TRBJ1-4; D not certain. Germline V CDR1 and CDR2: GTSNPN, SVGIG (reference sequence). The CDR3 runs to 13 residues. The germline V and J ends were trimmed by 7 bases and 2 bases, with 11 bases remaining between them. The CDR3: CASSGETNEKLFF. The CDR3 nucleotides read TGTGCCTCCTCCGGGGAGACTAATGAAAAACTGTTTTTT.

V gene TRBV30 combines with J gene TRBJ2-1; TRBD1 agrees at 11 bases. The CDR3 length is 13 residues. The junction had 6 bases not matched to a gene; V was cut back by 7 bases and J by 7 bases. Germline V lookup: CDR1 GTSNPN, CDR2 SVGIG (reference sequence). This CDR3 reads CASGTGGWNEQFF. CDR3 sequence (DNA): TGTGCCTCTGGGACAGGGGGGTGGAATGAGCAGTTCTTC.

The J gene is TRBJ1-5, the V gene TRBV27; 7 nucleotides line up with TRBD1. The CDR3 totals 13 residues. Germline trimming cut 8 bases from V and 7 bases from J; bases unmatched to any gene: 8. The germline CDR1 and CDR2 sequences are MNHEY and SMNVEV (reference sequence). The DNA for the CDR3 is TGTGCCAGCCGCCAAGGGGGCGGCCAGCCCCAGCATTTT. It is translated as CASRQGGGQPQHF.

The V and J genes are TRBV28 and TRBJ1-1, with a possible D match to TRBD1 (5 bases). This CDR3 contains 14 residues. V gave up 5 bases and J gave up 4 bases, with 14 bases separating them. The germline gives CDR1 MDHEN, CDR2 SYDVKM. The CDR3 here is CASSTSWRGTEAFF. The DNA for the CDR3 is TGTGCCAGCAGTACCTCGTGGAGGGGCACTGAAGCTTTCTTT.

The chain uses TRBV11-2 and TRBJ2-2; 7 nucleotides line up with TRBD1. Germline CDR1 reads SGHAT; CDR2 reads FQNNGV. The CDR3 spans 17 residues. After removal of 5 bases from V and 3 bases from J, the junction contained 12 bases not matched to a gene. CDR3 sequence: CASSPDRVRAHTGELFF. The CDR3 DNA reads TGTGCCAGCAGCCCCGACAGGGTTAGAGCCCACACCGGGGAGCTGTTTTTT.

This chain connects TRBV7-9 to TRBJ2-3, with TRBD2 matching 13 bases. Trimming at V came to 5 bases and at J to 0 bases, leaving 5 bases not matched to a gene. The CDR3 extends over 17 amino acids. Germline CDR1 is SEHNR and CDR2 is FQNEAQ (reference sequence). The CDR3 reads CASSPGLAGESTDTQYF. In DNA form, the CDR3 reads TGTGCCAGCAGCCCCGGACTAGCGGGAGAAAGCACAGATACGCAGTATTTT.

This rearrangement joins TRBV19 to TRBJ2-7; 7 nucleotides line up with TRBD1. CDR3 length: 13 residues. CDR1 is LNHDA, CDR2 SQIVND, per germline (reference sequence). The V gene end was trimmed by 5 bases and the J gene end by 2 bases; junction bases not matched to a gene: 3. The CDR3, as DNA: TGTGCCAGTAGTCCTGGGACAGCCTACGAGCAGTACTTC. It translates to CASSPGTAYEQYF.

The gene calls are TRBV11-3 and TRBJ2-2; D is perhaps TRBD1 (5 bases). Germline V gene data show CDR1 as SGHNT and CDR2 as YENEEA. The CDR3 has 13 residues. Trimming pared 3 bases from V and 7 bases from J, leaving 9 bases between. DNA of the CDR3: TGTGCCAGCAGCTTGGGGCCGGGCGGGGAGCTGTTTTTT. It yields the protein CASSLGPGGELFF.

This chain connects TRBV5-1 to TRBJ2-7; tentative D call: TRBD1 (6 bases). This CDR3 region has 14 residues. Germline V gene lookup returns CDR1 SGHRS and CDR2 YFSETQ. V lost 0 bases and J 5 bases, leaving 12 bases between the germline ends. The DNA of the CDR3 is TGCGCCAGCAGCTTGGTAACAGGGACGGACGAGCAGTACTTC. Its translation: CASSLVTGTDEQYF.

The chain carries TRBV5-6 and TRBJ2-1; no definite D call. Germline CDR1 reads SGHDT; CDR2 reads YYEEEE. Trimming left V 4 bases short and J 0 bases short, with 11 bases between. CDR3 length: 15 residues. This CDR3 is CASSRPRSSYNEQFF. The CDR3 bases are TGTGCCAGCAGCCGCCCTCGGAGCTCCTACAATGAGCAGTTCTTC.

The chain uses TRBV27 and TRBJ2-1; no definite D call. This CDR3 is 18 amino acids long. Germline assignment: CDR1 MNHEY and CDR2 SMNVEV (reference sequence). Trimming took off 3 bases at V and 5 bases at J, with 23 bases between the two ends. DNA of the CDR3: TGTGCCAGCAGTTTCGACGGTTATGGCACTAATCTACACAATGAGCAGTTCTTC. Amino acids: CASSFDGYGTNLHNEQFF.

The V and J genes are TRBV27 and TRBJ2-7; possibly TRBD1 for D (6 bases). This CDR3 contains 18 residues. From germline, CDR1 is MNHEY and CDR2 SMNVEV (reference sequence). The V and J ends lost 2 bases and 3 bases respectively, with 23 bases between them. The CDR3 loop reads CASSLLWAGEQFNYEQYF. CDR3 in DNA: TGTGCCAGCAGTTTACTTTGGGCAGGGGAACAATTTAACTACGAGCAGTACTTC.

This clone has only one observation. CDR3 sequence: CASSLDSWDRVSYEQYF. DNA for the CDR3: TGTGCCAGCAGCTTAGACAGCTGGGACAGAGTTTCCTACGAGCAGTACTTC. The chain employs TRBV11-2 and TRBJ2-7; 7 nucleotides align to TRBD1. The germline V gene has CDR1 SGHAT and CDR2 FQNNGV. The CDR3 covers 17 residues. J was trimmed by 1 base and V by 0 bases; bases with no gene match: 9.

This rearrangement joins TRBV7-9 to TRBJ2-7, with TRBD1 matching 9 bases. V was pared by 5 bases and J by 5 bases, with 7 bases of the junction left unmatched. Germline V CDR1 and CDR2: SEHNR, FQNEAQ (reference sequence). The CDR3 runs to 14 residues. CDR3 sequence (DNA): TGTGCCAGCAGCCCCGGGACAGGGATAAACGAGCAGTACTTC. Its protein product is CASSPGTGINEQYF.

V usage is TRBV27 and J usage is TRBJ2-2, with D possibly matching TRBD1 (6 bases). Deletions cut 8 bases from V and 6 bases from J, with 10 bases between. CDR3 size: 12 residues. Germline loops: CDR1 MNHEY, CDR2 SMNVEV (reference sequence). In DNA form, the CDR3 reads TGTGCCAGCGCAAAGGGGGCCGGGGAGCTGTTTTTT. It translates to CASAKGAGELFF.

The chain links TRBV9 to TRBJ2-5, with D possibly TRBD2 on 5 matching bases. CDR3 length: 15 residues. With 3 bases removed from V and 5 bases from J, the gap between germline ends came to 17 bases. Germline V gene lookup returns CDR1 SGDLS and CDR2 YYNGEE. CDR3 sequence reads: CASSGPSSEWETQYF. The DNA for the CDR3 is TGTGCCAGCAGCGGCCCGAGTAGCGAGTGGGAGACCCAGTACTTC.

The CDR3 coding sequence is TGTGCCAGCATCGGACAGGGGATTGGAGGCTACACCTTC. Translation gives CASIGQGIGGYTF. The chain has TRBV2 and TRBJ1-2, with 9 bases identical to TRBD1. Losses at the gene ends were 7 bases for V and 8 bases for J; bases not matched to a gene: 8. This CDR3 has 13 residues. Germline loops: CDR1 SNHLY, CDR2 FYNNEI.

The V and J genes are TRBV7-2 and TRBJ2-1; 10 bases line up with TRBD2. CDR1 is SGHTA and CDR2 is FQGNSA in the germline V gene. After removal of 2 bases from V and 6 bases from J, the junction contained 7 bases not matched to a gene. This CDR3 is 16 amino acids long. CDR3 protein: CASSLFVSGRSNEQFF. Written as DNA, the CDR3 is TGTGCCAGCAGCTTATTCGTTAGCGGGAGGTCCAATGAGCAGTTCTTC. The full variable domain, in which reference TRBV7-2 and TRBJ2-1 provide the parts outside the CDR3, is GAGVSQSPSNKVTEKGKDVELRCDPISGHTALYWYRQSLGQGLEFLIYFQGNSAPDKSGLPSDRFSAERTGGSVSTLTIQRTQQEDSAVYLCASSLFVSGRSNEQFFGPGTRLTVL.